This T cell receptor beta chain is drawn from a study of cytomegalovirus exposure and HLA in healthy donors. The CDR3 extends over 16 amino acids. Germline-derived CDR1 and CDR2 are LGHNT and FRNRAP. J was trimmed by 3 bases and V by 6 bases; bases with no gene match: 9. It was with 60 Vbeta and 13 Jbeta primers that the PCR ran. The repertoire was sequenced with immunoSEQ multiplex PCR; TCRdb's copy has only in-frame clones and lacks some. This repertoire shows more than 200,000 clones, more than 70% found once; its top ten account for 1.3%. The receptor's source is a human donor in good health. The sample was PBMCs. This rearrangement joins TRBV12-5 to TRBJ1-2, with 11 bases lining up with TRBD1. DNA of the CDR3: TGTGCTAGTGGGCCCGGGACAGGGGGGACAGACTATGGCTACACCTTC. Protein sequence: CASGPGTGGTDYGYTF.